This T cell receptor beta chain was obtained from a study of beta chain features in type 1 diabetes. On the study more broadly: Across every sample, 85 million to 120 million sorted cells were examined in total.

The entirety of the isolated RNA underwent reverse transcription, so expressed TCRB transcripts were sequenced. The protocol was immunoSEQ multiplex PCR, while the TCRdb copy is restricted to in-frame clones and leaves out a portion. This sample carries some 150,000 clones, 8.5% to 14% of them seen once, and the ten largest clones take roughly 2%. A remark on this clone: Its target is not known.

Regarding the study as a whole: A possible short-template PCR bias applies equally to patients and controls. The similarity of naive, central memory and Treg TCRB repertoires appeared greater among patients than among healthy donors.

This CDR3 spans 15 amino acids. Trimming cost V 4 bases and J 5 bases, with 20 bases left between them. Germline V gene lookup returns CDR1 SQVTM and CDR2 ANQGSEA. Sequences were obtained from central memory CD4+ T cells from blood. The receptor was isolated from a young man in good health. The rearrangement links TRBV29-1 to TRBJ2-5; D is unclear. In DNA form, the CDR3 reads TGCAGCGTTGGAGGTACGCGGATCAATGTGGAGACCCAGTACTTC. Residues: CSVGGTRINVETQYF.